These 18 T cell receptor beta chains were sequenced from one sample in a study of blood T cell repertoires in COVID-19. Generated by immunoSEQ multiplex PCR, the TCRdb table keeps only in-frame clones and is missing some. Here the sample spans approximately 99,000 clones, about 86% being singletons. Material for sequencing was peripheral blood. Receptors were obtained from a woman between 55 and 75 years old in a cohort sampled during active or convalescent COVID-19.

The chain uses TRBV29-1 and TRBJ2-3; D is uncertain. Per the germline V gene, CDR1 is SQVTM and CDR2 is ANQGSEA. The CDR3 loop spans 12 amino acids. The V end lost 4 bases, the J end lost 0 bases, and 5 bases lay between the germline ends. Here the CDR3 DNA reads TGCAGCGTTGTACAGAGCACAGATACGCAGTATTTT. It translates to CSVVQSTDTQYF.

The J gene is TRBJ1-1, the V gene TRBV10-1; tentatively, D is TRBD1 (5 bases). The CDR3 has 14 residues. In germline, CDR1 is WNHNN, CDR2 SYGVQD (reference sequence). V was pared by 2 bases and J by 5 bases, with 12 bases between. Written as DNA, the CDR3 is TGCGCCAGCAGTGAGGCAGGCCGGGGGACTGAAGCTTTCTTT. Amino acid sequence: CASSEAGRGTEAFF.

V is TRBV29-1 and J is TRBJ1-2; D possibly corresponds to TRBD1 (5 bases). The CDR3 covers 11 residues. Germline CDR1 is SQVTM and CDR2 is ANQGSEA. Between the trimmed V and J ends, which lost 4 bases and 6 bases, there was a span of 9 bases. This chain's CDR3 is CSVAAGNGYTF. CDR3 sequence (DNA): TGCAGCGTTGCGGCAGGGAATGGCTACACCTTC.

This chain uses TRBV12-3 or TRBV12-4 with TRBJ1-2; 7 bases map to TRBD1. V lost 6 bases and J lost 4; bases outside the gene matches: 2. This CDR3 contains 12 residues. The CDR3 nucleotides read TGTGCCAGCAGCCAGGGGGTCTATGGCTACACCTTC. Amino acid sequence: CASSQGVYGYTF.

To note about this clone: The sample carries other DNA sequences with the same CDR3. The chain joins TRBV2 to TRBJ1-5, with 8 bases that match TRBD1. The germline CDR1 and CDR2 sequences are SNHLY and FYNNEI. This CDR3 spans 15 amino acids. V shed 6 bases, J shed 1 base, and the junction held 5 bases outside the gene matches. This CDR3 is CASSDRGGSNQPQHF. Written as DNA, the CDR3 is TGTGCCAGCAGCGACAGGGGAGGGAGCAATCAGCCCCAGCATTTT. Complete variable domain (other parts from reference TRBV2 and TRBJ1-5): EPEVTQTPSHQVTQMGQEVILRCVPISNHLYFYWYRQILGQKVEFLVSFYNNEISEKSEIFDDQFSVERPDGSNFTLKIRSTKLEDSAMYFCASSDRGGSNQPQHFGDGTRLSIL.

This clone appeared once. The J gene is TRBJ2-5, the V gene TRBV3-1 (or the pseudogene TRBV3-2); D perhaps matches TRBD1 (5 bases). CDR1 and CDR2 (germline): LGHDT, YNNKEL (reference sequence). The CDR3 loop spans 15 amino acids. Trimming shortened V by 2 bases and J by 1 base, and 11 bases separated the two germline ends. In DNA, the CDR3 is TGTGCCAGCAGCCAAAACAGGTTAAGCCAAGAGACCCAGTACTTC. This sequence encodes CASSQNRLSQETQYF.

The J gene is TRBJ2-1, the V gene TRBV19; 7 bases agree with TRBD1. The CDR3 spans 12 residues. The trim removed 6 bases at V and 15 bases at J, leaving 11 bases unmatched. Germline V lookup: CDR1 LNHDA, CDR2 SQIVND (reference sequence). The CDR3: CASRENRGRLFF. DNA of the CDR3: TGTGCCAGTAGGGAGAACAGGGGTAGGCTGTTCTTC.

This clone was found once. This CDR3 is CASSFSKRGPLEKLFF. CDR3 coding DNA: TGTGCCAGCAGTTTTTCAAAGAGGGGGCCACTTGAAAAACTGTTTTTT. The V call is TRBV28, the J call TRBJ1-4, with TRBD1 matching over 7 bases. Trimming took 3 bases from V and 7 from J; bases not matched to a gene: 11. CDR1 is MDHEN, CDR2 SYDVKM, per germline. The CDR3 is made up of 16 amino acids. Filled out from reference TRBV28 and TRBJ1-4, the complete variable domain reads DVKVTQSSRYLVKRTGEKVFLECVQDMDHENMFWYRQDPGLGLRLIYFSYDVKMKEKGDIPEGYSVSREKKERFSLILESASTNQTSMYLCASSFSKRGPLEKLFFGSGTQLSVL.

The V and J genes are TRBV24-1 and TRBJ1-2; the D is unclear. The germline CDR1 and CDR2 sequences are KGHDR and SFDVKD. The CDR3 extends over 12 amino acids. Trimming removed 2 bases from V and 4 bases from J, with 4 bases in between. The CDR3 is CATSDSGYGYTF. CDR3 nucleotide sequence: TGTGCCACCAGTGATTCAGGCTATGGCTACACCTTC.

V is TRBV7-2 and J is TRBJ2-1, with a weak D call TRBD2 (6 bases). Trimming removed 2 bases from V and 6 bases from J, with 17 bases in between. The CDR3 runs to 16 residues. Germline CDR1 is SGHTA and CDR2 is FQGNSA. The CDR3 region has the DNA TGTGCCAGCAGCTTAATTTCGGCTAGCGTCCCCAATGAGCAGTTCTTC. It translates to CASSLISASVPNEQFF.

This clone came up once. This chain uses TRBV7-9 with TRBJ2-1, with 11 bases that match TRBD2. Germline V gives CDR1 SEHNR, CDR2 FQNEAQ (reference sequence). The junction had 7 bases not matched to a gene; V was cut back by 2 bases and J by 4 bases. The CDR3 spans 17 residues. CDR3 coding DNA: TGTGCCAGCAGCTTACGGACCGGGACTAGCGGTTACAATGAGCAGTTCTTC. It yields the protein CASSLRTGTSGYNEQFF.

The chain employs TRBV7-8 and TRBJ2-1; 8 positions agree with TRBD1. The germline V gene encodes CDR1 SGHVS and CDR2 FQNEAQ. CDR3 length: 17 amino acids. J was trimmed by 3 bases and V by 0 bases; bases with no gene match: 7. This CDR3 is CASSLASSGGYYNEQFF. Here the CDR3 DNA reads TGTGCCAGCAGCTTAGCGTCATCAGGGGGCTACTACAATGAGCAGTTCTTC.

The chain recombines TRBV7-9 with TRBJ1-1; TRBD1 matches at 9 bases. V gave up 1 base and J gave up 4 bases; unmatched junction bases: 4. Germline V gene lookup returns CDR1 SEHNR and CDR2 FQNEAQ (reference sequence). The CDR3 sequence is 15 residues long. The CDR3 sequence: CASSLETGGVTEAFF. Here the CDR3 DNA reads TGTGCCAGCAGCTTAGAGACAGGGGGTGTCACTGAAGCTTTCTTT.

This clone appeared a few times. The chain combines TRBV7-3 with TRBJ2-2; 8 bases fit TRBD2. In germline, CDR1 is SGHTA, CDR2 FQGTGA. V gave up 4 bases and J gave up 3 bases; unmatched junction bases: 7. The CDR3 covers 16 residues. CDR3 in amino acids: CASSSLTSGDTGELFF. In DNA form, the CDR3 reads TGTGCCAGCAGCTCCCTCACTAGCGGTGACACCGGGGAGCTGTTTTTT.

This chain uses TRBV30 with TRBJ2-1; D remains ambiguous. Deletions cut 0 bases from V and 10 bases from J, with 10 bases between. CDR1 GTSNPN and CDR2 SVGIG come from the germline V gene (reference sequence). The CDR3 is made up of 12 amino acids. CDR3 residues: CAWSVTGGEQFF. The CDR3 DNA reads TGTGCCTGGAGTGTAACGGGTGGCGAGCAGTTCTTC.

In this sample, this clone turned up a few times. The V gene is TRBV19, the J gene TRBJ2-7; the D gene is possibly TRBD2 (6 bases). The CDR3 contains 13 residues. Germline-derived CDR1 and CDR2 are LNHDA and SQIVND (reference sequence). Trimming took 6 bases from V and 4 from J, leaving 13 bases between them. The CDR3 is CASSPAGGYEQYF. CDR3 DNA sequence: TGTGCCAGTAGCCCTGCCGGGGGTTACGAGCAGTACTTC.

The chain is built from TRBV27 and TRBJ2-1; 13 bases line up with TRBD2. Losses at the gene ends were 5 bases for V and 7 bases for J; bases not matched to a gene: 5. Germline CDR1 and CDR2: MNHEY and SMNVEV (reference sequence). The CDR3 runs 15 residues. CDR3 DNA sequence: TGTGCCAGCAGTATACTAGCGGGAGGGCAAAATGAGCAGTTCTTC. Protein: CASSILAGGQNEQFF.

This clone was observed a few times. The chain couples TRBV9 to TRBJ1-4; 8 bases line up with TRBD1. The V and J ends lost 4 bases and 6 bases, in that order; junction bases with no gene match: 11. Per germline, CDR1 SGDLS and CDR2 YYNGEE. There are 16 residues in the CDR3. CDR3 sequence (DNA): TGTGCCAGCAGCCGGACAGGGCAGGGTGGGGATGAAAAACTGTTTTTT. Protein product: CASSRTGQGGDEKLFF.